This is a list of T cell receptor beta chains from one sample in a study of blood T cell repertoires in COVID-19. Libraries were prepared by immunoSEQ multiplex PCR; TCRdb keeps only in-frame clonotypes and omits some of them. The sample consists of approximately 58,000 clones, over 75% of them appearing once. The source material was peripheral blood. The origin of the receptors is a man between 35 and 55 years old with active COVID-19. The CDR3 runs from the conserved cysteine through the conserved F or W. Each record gives: clone size, D gene, V gene, J gene, CDR3 protein, CDR3 DNA. D genes are given only for firm matches. The size entry is marked missing in some rows and otherwise reads once, few, many or a size class.

clone size: few
D gene: -
V gene: TRBV5-1
J gene: TRBJ2-2
CDR3 protein: CASSPRGRSGNTGELFF
CDR3 DNA: TGCGCCAGCAGCCCGAGGGGACGTAGCGGGAACACCGGGGAGCTGTTTTTT

clone size: -
D gene: TRBD1
V gene: TRBV6-2/TRBV6-3
J gene: TRBJ2-2
CDR3 protein: CASSSGQGDTGELFF
CDR3 DNA: TGTGCCAGCAGCTCTGGACAGGGTGACACCGGGGAGCTGTTTTTT

clone size: once
D gene: TRBD2
V gene: TRBV7-8
J gene: TRBJ2-7
CDR3 protein: CASSLESSGRSGAYEQYF
CDR3 DNA: TGTGCCAGCAGCTTAGAGTCTAGCGGGAGAAGTGGCGCCTACGAGCAGTACTTC

clone size: -
D gene: TRBD1
V gene: TRBV27
J gene: TRBJ2-7
CDR3 protein: CASSLDRAYEQYF
CDR3 DNA: TGTGCCAGCAGTTTGGACAGGGCCTACGAGCAGTACTTC

clone size: -
D gene: -
V gene: TRBV3-1/TRBV3-2
J gene: TRBJ2-6
CDR3 protein: CASSPRVQGFSSGANVLTF
CDR3 DNA: TGTGCCAGCAGCCCAAGAGTTCAGGGATTCAGCTCTGGGGCCAACGTCCTGACTTTC

clone size: -
D gene: TRBD2
V gene: TRBV5-6
J gene: TRBJ2-1
CDR3 protein: CASSRPLAALFNEQFF
CDR3 DNA: TGTGCCAGCAGCCGCCCACTAGCGGCTCTTTTTAATGAGCAGTTCTTC

clone size: -
D gene: TRBD2
V gene: TRBV28
J gene: TRBJ2-3
CDR3 protein: CASSLYTSGRASPTDTQYF
CDR3 DNA: TGTGCCAGCAGTTTATATACCAGCGGGAGGGCCAGCCCAACAGATACGCAGTATTTT

clone size: -
D gene: TRBD2
V gene: TRBV7-6
J gene: TRBJ2-3
CDR3 protein: CASSLAPPAGAIDTQYF
CDR3 DNA: TGTGCCAGCAGCTTAGCACCCCCGGCGGGAGCGATAGATACGCAGTATTTT

clone size: -
D gene: TRBD2
V gene: TRBV11-2
J gene: TRBJ2-5
CDR3 protein: CASSLLTSGYQETQYF
CDR3 DNA: TGTGCCAGCAGCTTATTGACTAGCGGCTACCAAGAGACCCAGTACTTC

clone size: -
D gene: TRBD2
V gene: TRBV27
J gene: TRBJ2-3
CDR3 protein: CASSLRLAADTQYF
CDR3 DNA: TGTGCCAGCAGTTTAAGACTAGCGGCAGATACGCAGTATTTT

clone size: few
D gene: -
V gene: TRBV5-4
J gene: TRBJ2-7
CDR3 protein: CASSSDSLGYEQYF
CDR3 DNA: TGTGCCAGCAGCTCGGACAGTCTTGGCTACGAGCAGTACTTC

clone size: -
D gene: TRBD2
V gene: TRBV18
J gene: TRBJ2-1
CDR3 protein: CASSPFTSGSSYNEQFF
CDR3 DNA: TGTGCCAGCTCACCCTTTACTAGCGGGAGCTCCTACAATGAGCAGTTCTTC

clone size: -
D gene: TRBD1
V gene: TRBV5-1
J gene: TRBJ2-7
CDR3 protein: CASSLERTGGSPYEQYF
CDR3 DNA: TGCGCCAGCAGCTTGGAAAGGACAGGGGGCTCTCCCTACGAGCAGTACTTC

clone size: -
D gene: TRBD1
V gene: TRBV5-4
J gene: TRBJ1-1
CDR3 protein: CASLEQGAGRAFF
CDR3 DNA: TGTGCCAGCCTTGAACAGGGGGCCGGCCGAGCTTTCTTT

clone size: -
D gene: -
V gene: TRBV27
J gene: TRBJ1-1
CDR3 protein: CASSLGGEAEAFF
CDR3 DNA: TGTGCCAGCAGTTTAGGAGGGGAGGCTGAAGCTTTCTTT

clone size: -
D gene: -
V gene: TRBV12-2
J gene: TRBJ2-3
CDR3 protein: CASRLVLAGGLTDTQYF
CDR3 DNA: TGTGCAAGTCGCTTAGTATTGGCGGGAGGGCTCACAGATACGCAGTATTTT

clone size: -
D gene: -
V gene: TRBV6-1
J gene: TRBJ1-2
CDR3 protein: CASSEDSPFGYTF
CDR3 DNA: TGTGCCAGCAGTGAAGACAGCCCCTTTGGCTACACCTTC

clone size: -
D gene: TRBD2
V gene: TRBV9
J gene: TRBJ2-1
CDR3 protein: CASSVGAGASYNEQFF
CDR3 DNA: TGTGCCAGCAGCGTAGGTGCGGGAGCATCCTACAATGAGCAGTTCTTC

clone size: -
D gene: TRBD1
V gene: TRBV4-2
J gene: TRBJ2-7
CDR3 protein: CASSLDEGALASYEQYF
CDR3 DNA: TGTGCCAGCAGCCTTGACGAGGGGGCCTTAGCCTCCTACGAGCAGTACTTC

clone size: -
D gene: TRBD1
V gene: TRBV30
J gene: TRBJ2-2
CDR3 protein: CASKSRDSNTGELFF
CDR3 DNA: TGTGCCTCGAAGTCCCGGGACAGCAACACCGGGGAGCTGTTTTTT

clone size: -
D gene: -
V gene: TRBV5-1
J gene: TRBJ1-1
CDR3 protein: CASSLGTVNTEAFF
CDR3 DNA: TGCGCCAGCAGCTTGGGGACAGTGAACACTGAAGCTTTCTTT

clone size: -
D gene: -
V gene: TRBV5-1
J gene: TRBJ1-4
CDR3 protein: CASSPTDRPNEKLFF
CDR3 DNA: TGCGCCAGCAGCCCAACCGACAGGCCCAATGAAAAACTGTTTTTT

clone size: -
D gene: TRBD1
V gene: TRBV27
J gene: TRBJ1-2
CDR3 protein: CASRTGGVNGYTF
CDR3 DNA: TGTGCCAGCAGGACAGGGGGAGTCAATGGCTACACCTTC

clone size: -
D gene: -
V gene: TRBV10-3
J gene: TRBJ2-7
CDR3 protein: CAISESRGGSYEQYF
CDR3 DNA: TGTGCCATCAGTGAGTCAAGAGGGGGATCCTACGAGCAGTACTTC

clone size: -
D gene: TRBD1
V gene: TRBV28
J gene: TRBJ1-2
CDR3 protein: CASSIPLQGAGGYTF
CDR3 DNA: TGTGCCAGCAGTATACCCTTACAGGGGGCAGGTGGCTACACCTTC

clone size: -
D gene: TRBD1
V gene: TRBV7-9
J gene: TRBJ1-2
CDR3 protein: CASSLARTGPYGYTF
CDR3 DNA: TGTGCCAGCAGCTTAGCACGGACAGGACCCTATGGCTACACCTTC

clone size: -
D gene: TRBD1
V gene: TRBV6-5
J gene: TRBJ1-5
CDR3 protein: CASSGQGAGQPQHF
CDR3 DNA: TGTGCCAGCTCAGGCCAGGGGGCAGGTCAGCCCCAGCATTTT

clone size: -
D gene: TRBD1
V gene: TRBV28
J gene: TRBJ1-4
CDR3 protein: CASSLTGGAEKLFF
CDR3 DNA: TGTGCCAGCAGCCTGACAGGGGGCGCGGAAAAACTGTTTTTT

clone size: -
D gene: TRBD1
V gene: TRBV6-6
J gene: TRBJ1-2
CDR3 protein: CASSYGLDRVDYGYTF
CDR3 DNA: TGTGCCAGCAGTTACGGCCTGGACAGGGTTGACTATGGCTACACCTTC